One T cell receptor (beta chain) is described in this entry. The CDR3 extends over 14 amino acids. CDR1 and CDR2 (germline): SGHRS, YFSETQ. This sample is drawn from a study of T cells expressing NK-cell markers. TCRdb reanalyzed the 5' RACE reads and collapses them to one entry per CDR3 protein, without DNA. The sample has around 260,000 distinct CDR3 sequences; the top ten hold more than 3.5%. The specimen sequenced was blood T cells: a sorted CD56 or NKG2C T cell subset, CD4+ or CD8+ T cells, or bulk PBMC T cells (not recorded which). This TCR came from a woman aged 18-69 years in good health. The V call is TRBV5-1, the J call TRBJ1-1; TCRdb indicates TRBD1, and absent DNA this call remains unverified. The chain's CDR3 is CASGGQGVFGEAFF. The full variable domain, rest sourced from reference TRBV5-1 and TRBJ1-1, is KAGVTQTPRYLIKTRGQQVTLSCSPISGHRSVSWYQQTPGQGLQFLFEYFSETQRNKGNFPGRFSGRQFSNSRSEMNVSTLELGDSALYLCASGGQGVFGEAFFGQGTRLTVV.